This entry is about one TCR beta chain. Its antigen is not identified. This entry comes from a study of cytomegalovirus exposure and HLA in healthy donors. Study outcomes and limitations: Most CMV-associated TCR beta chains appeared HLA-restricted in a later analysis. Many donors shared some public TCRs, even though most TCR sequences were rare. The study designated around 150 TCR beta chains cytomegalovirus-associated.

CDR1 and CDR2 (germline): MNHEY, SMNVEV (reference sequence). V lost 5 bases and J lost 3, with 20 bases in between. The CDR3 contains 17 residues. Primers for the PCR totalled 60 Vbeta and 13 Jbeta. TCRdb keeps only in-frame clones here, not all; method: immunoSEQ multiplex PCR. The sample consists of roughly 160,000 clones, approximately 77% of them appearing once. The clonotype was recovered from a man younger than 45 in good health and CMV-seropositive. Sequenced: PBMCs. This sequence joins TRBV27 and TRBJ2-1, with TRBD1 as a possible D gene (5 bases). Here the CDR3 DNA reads TGTGCCAGCAGTCCTCCAACAGGTGGACGGGTCTACAATGAGCAGTTCTTC. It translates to CASSPPTGGRVYNEQFF.